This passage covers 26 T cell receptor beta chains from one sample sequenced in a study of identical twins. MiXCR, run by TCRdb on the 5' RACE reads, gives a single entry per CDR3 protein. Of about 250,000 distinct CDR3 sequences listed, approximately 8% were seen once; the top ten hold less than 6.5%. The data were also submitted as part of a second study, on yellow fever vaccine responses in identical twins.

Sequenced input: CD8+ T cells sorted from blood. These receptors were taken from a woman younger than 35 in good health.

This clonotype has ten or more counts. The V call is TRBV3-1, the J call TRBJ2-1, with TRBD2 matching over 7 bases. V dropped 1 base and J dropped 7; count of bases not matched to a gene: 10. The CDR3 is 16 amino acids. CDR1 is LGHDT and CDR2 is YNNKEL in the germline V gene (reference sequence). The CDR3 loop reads CASSQARGSGDNEQFF. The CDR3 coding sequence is TGTGCCAGCAGCCAAGCTCGGGGAAGCGGGGATAATGAGCAGTTCTTC.

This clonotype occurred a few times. This CDR3 reads CASSVEDRAEAFF. The CDR3 nucleotides read TGTGCCAGCAGTGTCGAAGACAGGGCTGAAGCTTTCTTT. The genes are TRBV6-4 and TRBJ1-1; 7 bases align to TRBD1. CDR3 length equals 13 residues. Per germline, CDR1 MRHNA and CDR2 SNTAGT. The V segment lost 4 bases and the J segment 6 bases; nucleotides outside the gene matches: 5.

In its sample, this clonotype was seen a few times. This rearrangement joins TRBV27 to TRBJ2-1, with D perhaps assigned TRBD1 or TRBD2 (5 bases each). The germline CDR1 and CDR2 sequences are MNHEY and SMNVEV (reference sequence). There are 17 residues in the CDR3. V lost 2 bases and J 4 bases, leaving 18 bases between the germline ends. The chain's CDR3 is CASSLISGTTLYNEQFF. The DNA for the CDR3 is TGTGCCAGCAGTTTAATTTCGGGGACCACCCTATACAATGAGCAGTTCTTC.

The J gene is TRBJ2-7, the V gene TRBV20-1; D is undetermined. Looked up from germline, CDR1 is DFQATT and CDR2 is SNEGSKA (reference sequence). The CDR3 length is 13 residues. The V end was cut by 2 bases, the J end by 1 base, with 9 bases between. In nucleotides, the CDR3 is TGCAGTGCTAGACCGACGGATTCCTACGAGCAGTACGTC. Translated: CSARPTDSYEQYV.

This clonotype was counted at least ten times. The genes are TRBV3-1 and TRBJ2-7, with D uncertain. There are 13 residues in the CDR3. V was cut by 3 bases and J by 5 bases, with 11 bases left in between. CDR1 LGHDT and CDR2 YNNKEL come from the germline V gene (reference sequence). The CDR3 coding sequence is TGTGCCAGCAGCCAGGAGAAGTTGGACGAGCAGTACTTC. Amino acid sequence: CASSQEKLDEQYF.

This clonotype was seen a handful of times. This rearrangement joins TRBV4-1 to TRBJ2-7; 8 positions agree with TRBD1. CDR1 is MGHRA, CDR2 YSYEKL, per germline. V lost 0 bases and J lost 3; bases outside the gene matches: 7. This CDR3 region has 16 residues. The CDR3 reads CASSQDRAGGFYEQYF. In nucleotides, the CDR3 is TGCGCCAGCAGCCAAGATCGGGCAGGGGGCTTCTACGAGCAGTACTTC.

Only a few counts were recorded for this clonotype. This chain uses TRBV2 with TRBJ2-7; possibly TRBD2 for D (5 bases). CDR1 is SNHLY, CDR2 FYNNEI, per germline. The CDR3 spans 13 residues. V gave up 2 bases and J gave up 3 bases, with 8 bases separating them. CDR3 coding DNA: TGTGCCAGCAGTGAAAGCGGTATCTACGAGCAGTACTTC. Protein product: CASSESGIYEQYF.

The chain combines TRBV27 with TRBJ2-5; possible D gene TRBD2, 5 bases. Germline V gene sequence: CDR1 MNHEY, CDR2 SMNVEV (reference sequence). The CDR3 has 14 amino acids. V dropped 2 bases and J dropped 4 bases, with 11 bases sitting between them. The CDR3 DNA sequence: TGTGCCAGCAGTTTAGCACTACGGGGAGAGACCCAGTACTTC. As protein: CASSLALRGETQYF.

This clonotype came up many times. The CDR3 coding sequence is TGTGCCAGCAGTTTTGGGACTTTCTTAACCGGGGAGCTGTTTTTT. Its translation is CASSFGTFLTGELFF. The V and J genes are TRBV12-3 or TRBV12-4 and TRBJ2-2; D may be TRBD2 (6 bases). CDR3 length: 15 amino acids. Between the trimmed V and J ends, which lost 3 bases and 5 bases, there was a span of 13 bases.

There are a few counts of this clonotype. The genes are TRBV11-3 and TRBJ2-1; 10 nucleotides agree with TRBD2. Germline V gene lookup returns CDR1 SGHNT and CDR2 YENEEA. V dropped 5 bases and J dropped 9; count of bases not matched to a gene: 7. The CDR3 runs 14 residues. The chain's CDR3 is CASSPTSGAAEQFF. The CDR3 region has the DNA TGTGCCAGCAGCCCAACTAGCGGGGCCGCTGAGCAGTTCTTC.

CDR3 coding DNA: TGCGCCAGCAGCCAAGTAGCCGGGGAGTTCGAGCAGTACGTC. This sequence encodes CASSQVAGEFEQYV. The rearrangement links TRBV4-1 to TRBJ2-7, with D maybe TRBD2 (5 bases). V lost 1 base and J lost 6, with 13 bases in between. Germline V CDR1 and CDR2: MGHRA, YSYEKL. This CDR3 is 14 amino acids long.

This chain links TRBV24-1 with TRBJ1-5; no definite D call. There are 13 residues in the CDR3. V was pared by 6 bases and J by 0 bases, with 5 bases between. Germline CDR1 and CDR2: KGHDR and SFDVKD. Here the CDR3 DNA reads TGTGCCACCAGTCGGAATAGCAATCAGCCCCAGCATTTT. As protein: CATSRNSNQPQHF.

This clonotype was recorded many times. The CDR3 loop reads CASSEGTTNTGELFF. In DNA, the CDR3 is TGTGCCAGCAGTGAAGGGACAACGAACACCGGGGAGCTGTTTTTT. The chain has TRBV2 and TRBJ2-2; possibly TRBD1 for D (5 bases). Germline V gives CDR1 SNHLY, CDR2 FYNNEI. V was trimmed by 1 base and J by 0 bases, leaving 6 bases between them. The CDR3 totals 15 residues.

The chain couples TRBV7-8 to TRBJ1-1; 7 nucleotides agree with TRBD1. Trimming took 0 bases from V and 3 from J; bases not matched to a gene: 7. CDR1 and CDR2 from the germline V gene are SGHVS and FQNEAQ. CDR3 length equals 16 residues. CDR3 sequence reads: CASSLATGLVDTEAFF. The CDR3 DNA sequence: TGTGCCAGCAGCTTAGCGACAGGGCTGGTAGACACTGAAGCTTTCTTT.

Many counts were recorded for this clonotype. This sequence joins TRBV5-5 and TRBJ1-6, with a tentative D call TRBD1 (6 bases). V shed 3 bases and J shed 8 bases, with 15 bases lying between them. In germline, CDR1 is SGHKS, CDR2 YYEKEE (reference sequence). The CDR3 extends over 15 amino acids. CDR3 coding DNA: TGTGCCAGCAGCTACCCGTTGGGGGCGGATTCACCCCTCCACTTT. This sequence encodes CASSYPLGADSPLHF.

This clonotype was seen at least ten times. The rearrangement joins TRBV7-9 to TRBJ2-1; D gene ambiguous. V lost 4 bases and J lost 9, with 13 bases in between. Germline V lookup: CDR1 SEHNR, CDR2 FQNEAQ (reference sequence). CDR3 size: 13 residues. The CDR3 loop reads CASSSRADGEQFF. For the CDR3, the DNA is TGTGCCAGCAGCTCCCGGGCTGACGGTGAGCAGTTCTTC.

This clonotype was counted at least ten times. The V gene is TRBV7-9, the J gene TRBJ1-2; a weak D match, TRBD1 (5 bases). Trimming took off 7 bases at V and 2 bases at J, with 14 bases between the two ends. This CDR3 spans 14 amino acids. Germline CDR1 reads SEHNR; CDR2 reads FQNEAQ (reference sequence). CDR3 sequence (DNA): TGTGCCAGCATCCTTGGGGCGGGCAACTATGGCTACACCTTC. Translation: CASILGAGNYGYTF.

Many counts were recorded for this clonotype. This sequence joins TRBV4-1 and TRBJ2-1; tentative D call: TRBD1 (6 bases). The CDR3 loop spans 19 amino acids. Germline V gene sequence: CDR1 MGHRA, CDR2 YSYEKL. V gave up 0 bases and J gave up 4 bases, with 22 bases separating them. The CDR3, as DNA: TGCGCCAGCAGCCAAGAGGGGGACCCACGGGACACAGTTTACAATGAGCAGTTCTTC. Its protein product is CASSQEGDPRDTVYNEQFF.

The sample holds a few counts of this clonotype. DNA for the CDR3: TGTGCCACCAGTGCCCTAGCGGGACAGCCCCAGCATTTT. Protein product: CATSALAGQPQHF. V and J are TRBV24-1 and TRBJ1-5; D is ambiguous. Germline CDR1 KGHDR, CDR2 SFDVKD. This CDR3 is built from 13 residues. Between the trimmed V and J ends, which lost 5 bases and 7 bases, there was a span of 11 bases.

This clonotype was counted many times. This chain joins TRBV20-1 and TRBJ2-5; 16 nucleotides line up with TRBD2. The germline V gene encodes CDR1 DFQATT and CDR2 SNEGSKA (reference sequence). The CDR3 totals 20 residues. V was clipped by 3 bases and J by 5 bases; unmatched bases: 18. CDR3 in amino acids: CSASRIEIGTSGRARETQYF. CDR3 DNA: TGCAGTGCTAGCCGAATTGAGATCGGGACTAGCGGGAGGGCGCGGGAGACCCAGTACTTC.

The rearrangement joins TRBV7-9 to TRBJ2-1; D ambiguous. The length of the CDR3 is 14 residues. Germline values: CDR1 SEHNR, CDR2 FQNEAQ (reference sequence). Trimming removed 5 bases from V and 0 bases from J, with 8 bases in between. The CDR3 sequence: CASSTESSYNEQFF. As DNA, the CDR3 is TGTGCCAGCAGCACAGAGAGCTCCTACAATGAGCAGTTCTTC.

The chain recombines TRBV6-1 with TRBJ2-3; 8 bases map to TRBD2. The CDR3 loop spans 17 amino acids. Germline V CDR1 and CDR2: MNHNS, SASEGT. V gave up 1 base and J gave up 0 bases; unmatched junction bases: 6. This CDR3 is CASSEDPAGVSTDTQYF. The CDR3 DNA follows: TGTGCCAGCAGTGAAGACCCAGCGGGGGTTAGCACAGATACGCAGTATTTT.

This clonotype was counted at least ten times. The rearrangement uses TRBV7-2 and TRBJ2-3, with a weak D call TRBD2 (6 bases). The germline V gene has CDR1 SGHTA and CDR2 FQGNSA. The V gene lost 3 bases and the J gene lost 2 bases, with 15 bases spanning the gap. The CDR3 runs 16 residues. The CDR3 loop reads CASSFRTTPTTDTQYF. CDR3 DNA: TGTGCCAGCAGCTTTAGGACTACACCCACCACAGATACGCAGTATTTT. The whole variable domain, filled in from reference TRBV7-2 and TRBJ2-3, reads GAGVSQSPSNKVTEKGKDVELRCDPISGHTALYWYRQSLGQGLEFLIYFQGNSAPDKSGLPSDRFSAERTGGSVSTLTIQRTQQEDSAVYLCASSFRTTPTTDTQYFGPGTRLTVL.

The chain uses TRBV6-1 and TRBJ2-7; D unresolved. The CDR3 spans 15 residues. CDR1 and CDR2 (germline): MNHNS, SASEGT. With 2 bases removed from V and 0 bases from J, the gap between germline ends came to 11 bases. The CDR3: CASSEFDSYSYEQYV. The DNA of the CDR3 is TGTGCCAGCAGTGAATTCGACTCATACTCCTACGAGCAGTACGTC.

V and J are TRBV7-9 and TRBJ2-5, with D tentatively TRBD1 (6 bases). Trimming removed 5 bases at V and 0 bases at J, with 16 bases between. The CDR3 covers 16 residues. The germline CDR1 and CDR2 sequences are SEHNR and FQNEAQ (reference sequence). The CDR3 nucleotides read TGTGCCAGCAGCACCGTGGGGGCGGAGGACCAAGAGACCCAGTACTTC. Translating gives CASSTVGAEDQETQYF.

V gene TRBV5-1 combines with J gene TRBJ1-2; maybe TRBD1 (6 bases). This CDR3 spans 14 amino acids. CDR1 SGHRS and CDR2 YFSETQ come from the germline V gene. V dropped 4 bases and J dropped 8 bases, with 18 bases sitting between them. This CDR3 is CASSLQGVSYGYTF. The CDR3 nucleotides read TGCGCCAGCAGCCTACAGGGAGTTTCATACGGCTACACCTTC.